Included here is one T cell receptor beta chain sequence, with context. Its antigen is undetermined. The CDR3 has 13 residues. CDR1 and CDR2 (germline): KGHSH, LQKENI. Trimming cost V 3 bases and J 5 bases, with 10 bases left between them. This entry comes from a study of beta chain features in type 1 diabetes. Findings of the study overall: cDNA-based reads could over-represent cells with high TCR expression. A pattern of fewer insertions and more deletions at VDJ junctions was seen in type 1 diabetes patients.

Reverse transcription of all isolated RNA meant that expressed TCRB transcripts were sequenced. For naive, central memory and regulatory T cell samples, reads averaged roughly 3.6 million. Sequencing used immunoSEQ multiplex PCR; TCRdb keeps in-frame clones, though not all of them. This repertoire shows approximately 60,000 clones, about 61% found once; its top ten account for about 2%. The genes are TRBV18 and TRBJ1-2; D unclear. What was sequenced was Tregs from blood. The clonotype originates from a woman aged 18 to 35 in good health. CDR3 bases: TGTGCCAGCTCACCTCCGGTGTCATATGGCTACACCTTC. Protein product: CASSPPVSYGYTF.